Below, 15 T cell receptor beta chains from the same sample are listed, as sequenced in a study of blood T cells in healthy people across ages. With a J-beta primer mix and a sample-barcoded 5' primer, a second PCR ran about 7 to 11 cycles. MiXCR was run by TCRdb on the 5' RACE reads, yielding one entry per CDR3 protein. Of roughly 930,000 distinct CDR3 sequences in the sample, roughly 52% were seen once. The specimen was blood. These receptors came from a man aged 25 to 40 in good health.

J is TRBJ2-5 and V is TRBV7-2, with D perhaps TRBD2 (6 bases). Per germline, CDR1 SGHTA and CDR2 FQGNSA. The CDR3 is made up of 15 amino acids. Trimming took off 5 bases at V and 2 bases at J, with 15 bases between the two ends. CDR3 amino acids: CASSPPRGLQETQYF. CDR3 nucleotides: TGTGCCAGCAGCCCCCCTAGGGGACTTCAAGAGACCCAGTACTTC.

The chain is built from TRBV7-9 and TRBJ2-7, with unresolved D. V was clipped by 2 bases and J by 6 bases, with 14 bases between them. The V gene's germline CDR1 is SEHNR and CDR2 FQNEAQ (reference sequence). CDR3 length equals 14 residues. Here the CDR3 reads CASSLNGRVVEQYF. The CDR3 DNA reads TGTGCCAGCAGCTTAAATGGTCGGGTTGTCGAGCAGTACTTC.

In its sample, this clonotype was seen once. The chain combines TRBV12-3 or TRBV12-4 with TRBJ1-5; D is unclear. V lost 7 bases, J lost 5 bases, and 12 bases lay in between. This CDR3 region has 13 residues. CDR3 DNA sequence: TGTGCCAGCACTCGGGCGGGGTATCAGCCCCAGCATTTT. It specifies CASTRAGYQPQHF.

The chain couples TRBV7-9 to TRBJ2-3, with a weak D call TRBD2 (5 bases). The CDR3 covers 15 residues. CDR1 is SEHNR, CDR2 FQNEAQ, per germline (reference sequence). Trimming removed 8 bases from V and 2 bases from J, with 17 bases in between. CDR3 region: CASGRAEENTDTQYF. Written as DNA, the CDR3 is TGTGCCAGCGGACGAGCGGAAGAAAACACAGATACGCAGTATTTT.

The CDR3 spells CAWSVRSNQPQHF. The CDR3 coding sequence is TGTGCCTGGAGTGTACGGAGCAATCAGCCCCAGCATTTT. The J gene is TRBJ1-5, the V gene TRBV30; D gene uncertain. CDR3 length equals 13 residues. Germline V CDR1 and CDR2: GTSNPN, SVGIG (reference sequence). V lost 0 bases to trimming and J lost 1 base, with 4 bases between them.

The chain has TRBV27 and TRBJ2-1; no reliable D call. Germline loops: CDR1 MNHEY, CDR2 SMNVEV (reference sequence). The CDR3 is 14 amino acids. The ends were cut back, 0 bases at V and 15 bases at J, with 18 bases in the middle. CDR3 nucleotide sequence: TGTGCCAGCAGTTTATCCCCCTCGGGCTCACCGTGGTTCTTC. It is translated as CASSLSPSGSPWFF.

This chain joins TRBV29-1 and TRBJ2-7; 7 positions agree with TRBD1. The CDR3 has 13 residues. Germline lookup yields CDR1 SQVTM and CDR2 ANQGSEA. The ends lost 6 bases at V and 1 base at J; junction bases unmatched: 6. The CDR3 protein is CSVVHRGSYEQYF. CDR3 DNA sequence: TGCAGCGTCGTGCACAGGGGTTCCTACGAGCAGTACTTC.

The CDR3 bases are TGTGCCAGCAGTTACTTTGCGGGACGACCCACCTACGAGCAGTACTTC. Its protein is CASSYFAGRPTYEQYF. The rearrangement joins TRBV6-2 or TRBV6-3 to TRBJ2-4, with D possibly matching TRBD2 (6 bases). The end of the DNA is better explained by TRBJ2-7, so the J call may be wrong. Germline V gives CDR1 MNHEY, CDR2 SVGEGT. The CDR3 extends over 16 amino acids.

This clonotype was found a few times. V gene TRBV30 combines with J gene TRBJ1-2; maybe TRBD1 (5 bases). The CDR3 runs to 12 residues. The V end was cut by 4 bases, the J end by 7 bases, with 13 bases between. Germline CDR1 reads GTSNPN; CDR2 reads SVGIG (reference sequence). CDR3 sequence (DNA): TGTGCCTGGATTGGGGCAGGGAGTGGCTACACCTTC. Its protein is CAWIGAGSGYTF.

A note on this clonotype: One junction end disagrees with the germline gene, perhaps due to a read error. This rearrangement joins TRBV15 to TRBJ2-5, with 7 bases aligning to TRBD2. Germline CDR1 LNHNV, CDR2 YYDKDF (reference sequence). The CDR3 runs 19 residues. As DNA, the CDR3 is TGTGCCACCGGCAGAGATTATGGCGGGAGCCAGATCAATGGGGAGACCCAGTACTTC. Its translation is CATGRDYGGSQINGETQYF. The full variable domain, with the rest looked up from reference TRBV15 and TRBJ2-5, is DAMVIQNPRYQVTQFGKPVTLSCSQTLNHNVMYWYQQKSSQAPKLLFHYYDKDFNNEADTPDNFQSRRPNTSFCFLDIRSPGLGDTAMYLCATGRDYGGSQINGETQYFGPGTRLLVL.

This clonotype has a count of ten or more. V is TRBV28 and J is TRBJ2-5; D remains unclear. The CDR3 loop spans 13 amino acids. Germline lookup yields CDR1 MDHEN and CDR2 SYDVKM. V dropped 6 bases and J dropped 6 bases, with 14 bases sitting between them. The CDR3 protein is CASSLVTVKTQYF. For the CDR3, the DNA is TGTGCCAGCAGCCTGGTGACGGTAAAGACCCAGTACTTC.

This clonotype was counted a single time. The V gene is TRBV29-1, the J gene TRBJ2-5, with TRBD2 identical over 7 bases. With V trimmed by 5 bases and J by 1 base, 10 bases remained unmatched. This CDR3 spans 15 amino acids. Germline CDR1 and CDR2: SQVTM and ANQGSEA. The CDR3 nucleotides read TGCAGCGTTTGGATAGCGGGTGATTTCCAAGAGACCCAGTACTTC. Encoded protein: CSVWIAGDFQETQYF.

Concerning this clonotype itself: One junction end does not reproduce the germline sequence, and a read error may be involved. The chain has TRBV6-6 and TRBJ1-2, with 10 bases aligning to TRBD1. The CDR3 contains 16 residues. Looked up from germline, CDR1 is MNHNY and CDR2 is SVGAGI (reference sequence). The CDR3 nucleotides are TGTGCGGTTTTCGAGGGAAGGGGGACAGGGGACTACGGCTACACCTTC. Its translation: CAVFEGRGTGDYGYTF.

At least ten counts were recorded for this clonotype. The chain uses TRBV14 and TRBJ2-1, with D possibly TRBD2 on 7 matching bases. Trimming took off 2 bases at V and 7 bases at J, with 15 bases between the two ends. Looked up from germline, CDR1 is SGHDN and CDR2 is FVKESK. There are 15 residues in the CDR3. The CDR3 DNA is TGTGCCAGCAGCCAAAGTGGGAGGGGGTATAATGAGCAGTTCTTC. Protein product: CASSQSGRGYNEQFF. The whole variable domain, remainder taken from reference TRBV14 and TRBJ2-1, is EAGVTQFPSHSVIEKGQTVTLRCDPISGHDNLYWYRRVMGKEIKFLLHFVKESKQDESGMPNNRFLAERTGGTYSTLKVQPAELEDSGVYFCASSQSGRGYNEQFFGPGTRLTVL.

This clonotype was seen a handful of times. The chain is built from TRBV11-2 and TRBJ2-5; 11 nucleotides align to TRBD2. The CDR3 runs to 20 residues. Germline CDR1 SGHAT, CDR2 FQNNGV. Trimming at V came to 5 bases and at J to 1 base, leaving 18 bases not matched to a gene. The CDR3 coding sequence is TGTGCCAGCAGCACCCACCCTCTAGCGGGGGGCCCTCGCCCCCAAGAGACCCAGTACTTC. It specifies CASSTHPLAGGPRPQETQYF.